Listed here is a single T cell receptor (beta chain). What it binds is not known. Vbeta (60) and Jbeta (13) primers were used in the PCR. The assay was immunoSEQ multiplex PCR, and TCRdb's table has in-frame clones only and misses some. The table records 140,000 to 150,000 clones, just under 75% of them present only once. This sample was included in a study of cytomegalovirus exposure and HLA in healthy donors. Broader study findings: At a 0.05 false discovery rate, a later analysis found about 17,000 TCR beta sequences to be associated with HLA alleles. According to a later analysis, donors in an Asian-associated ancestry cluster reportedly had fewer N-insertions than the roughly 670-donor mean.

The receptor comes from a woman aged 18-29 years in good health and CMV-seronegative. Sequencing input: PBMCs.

The CDR3 nucleotides are TGCGCCAGCAGCTTGGCCGGAGGGGCAAGGGAAAAACTGTTTTTT. Translating gives CASSLAGGAREKLFF. The chain is built from TRBV5-1 and TRBJ1-4; tentative D call: TRBD1 (5 bases). This CDR3 spans 15 amino acids. Trimming removed 0 bases at V and 8 bases at J, with 14 bases between. From germline, CDR1 is SGHRS and CDR2 YFSETQ.